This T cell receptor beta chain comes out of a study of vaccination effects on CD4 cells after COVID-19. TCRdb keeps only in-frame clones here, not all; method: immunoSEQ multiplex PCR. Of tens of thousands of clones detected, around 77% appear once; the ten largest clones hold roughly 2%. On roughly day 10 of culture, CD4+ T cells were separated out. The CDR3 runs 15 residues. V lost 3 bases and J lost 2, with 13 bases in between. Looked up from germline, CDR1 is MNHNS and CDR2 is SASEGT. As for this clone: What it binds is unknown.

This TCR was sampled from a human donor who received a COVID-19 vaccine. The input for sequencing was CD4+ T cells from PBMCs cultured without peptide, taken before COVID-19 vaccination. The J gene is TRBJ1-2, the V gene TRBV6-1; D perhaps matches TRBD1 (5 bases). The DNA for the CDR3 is TGTGCCAGCAGTGATCCGACCGGGGGGAACTATGGCTACACCTTC. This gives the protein CASSDPTGGNYGYTF.